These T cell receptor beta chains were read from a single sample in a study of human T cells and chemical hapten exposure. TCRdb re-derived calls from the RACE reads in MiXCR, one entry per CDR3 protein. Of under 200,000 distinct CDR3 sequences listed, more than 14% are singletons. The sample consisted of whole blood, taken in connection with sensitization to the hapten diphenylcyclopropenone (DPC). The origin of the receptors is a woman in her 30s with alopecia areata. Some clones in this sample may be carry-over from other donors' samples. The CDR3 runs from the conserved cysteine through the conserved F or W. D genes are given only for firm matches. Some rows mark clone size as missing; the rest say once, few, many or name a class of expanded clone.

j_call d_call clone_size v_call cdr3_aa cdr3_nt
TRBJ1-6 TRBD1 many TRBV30 CAWSGLVTGTGGSPLHF TGTGCCTGGAGTGGCCTCGTGACCGGGACAGGGGGTTCACCCCTCCACTTT
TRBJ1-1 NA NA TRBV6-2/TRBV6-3 CATTEGVITEAFF TGTGCCACTACCGAGGGGGTAATCACTGAAGCTTTCTTT
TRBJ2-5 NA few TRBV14 CASSQGLNQETQYF TGTGCCAGCAGCCAAGGACTAAATCAAGAGACCCAGTACTTC
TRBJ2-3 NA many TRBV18 CASSPWQDTDTQYF TGTGCCAGCTCACCATGGCAGGACACAGATACGCAGTATTTT
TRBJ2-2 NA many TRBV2 CASIGGVRTGELFF TGTGCCAGCATCGGGGGAGTAAGGACCGGGGAGCTGTTTTTT
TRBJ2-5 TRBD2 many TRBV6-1 CASSDLAGETQYF TGTGCCAGCAGTGATTTAGCGGGAGAGACCCAGTACTTC
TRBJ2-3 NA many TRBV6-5 CASSNVGADTQYF TGTGCCAGCAGCAACGTGGGGGCAGATACGCAGTATTTT
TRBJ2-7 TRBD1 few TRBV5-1 CASSFSGGRDEQYF TGCGCCAGCAGCTTTTCAGGGGGCAGGGACGAGCAGTACTTC
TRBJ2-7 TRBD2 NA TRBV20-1 CSTTPPSGGTYEQYF TGCAGTACGACCCCCCCTAGCGGGGGGACCTACGAGCAGTACTTC
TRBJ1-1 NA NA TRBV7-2 CASSAGTTTEAFF TGTGCCAGCAGCGCCGGGACAACCACTGAAGCTTTCTTT
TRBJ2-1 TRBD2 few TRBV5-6 CASSFPPSTSVNEQFF TGTGCCAGCAGCTTCCCGCCCTCAACTAGCGTCAATGAGCAGTTCTTC
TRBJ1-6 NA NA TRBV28 CASSYGTHLNGNSPLHF TGTGCCAGCAGTTACGGGACGCACCTAAATGGGAATTCACCCCTCCACTTT
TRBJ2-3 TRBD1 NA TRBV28 CASSFFRGRADTQYF TGTGCCAGCAGTTTCTTCAGGGGGCGCGCAGATACGCAGTATTTT